The 30 T cell receptor beta chains presented below share a single source sample, sequenced in a study of shared T cell receptors in the human thymus. The data were produced by immunoSEQ multiplex PCR, yet TCRdb's version contains in-frame clones alone and is incomplete. The sample has just under 550,000 clones, roughly 74% seen once. The data were also submitted as part of a second study, on human thymus T cells.

The sample taken for sequencing was thymocytes. The receptors shown here come from a boy under two years old with a congenital heart defect.

The chain has TRBV28 and TRBJ1-6, with 7 bases aligning to TRBD1. The CDR3 sequence is 13 residues long. The V gene end was trimmed by 11 bases and the J gene end by 7 bases; junction bases not matched to a gene: 8. Germline V CDR1 and CDR2: MDHEN, SYDVKM. CDR3 bases: TGTGCCGCAACCGGGACAGCGAATTCACCCCTCCACTTT. Protein: CAATGTANSPLHF.

This clone was counted a single time. This chain connects TRBV6-1 to TRBJ1-1; TRBD1 matches at 8 bases. CDR3 length: 16 residues. The germline V gene has CDR1 MNHNS and CDR2 SASEGT. The V and J ends lost 3 bases and 0 bases, in that order; junction bases with no gene match: 6. The CDR3 DNA reads as TGTGCCAGCAGTGAGGGACAGGAAAACATGAACACTGAAGCTTTCTTT. It translates to CASSEGQENMNTEAFF.

The rearrangement links TRBV13 to TRBJ2-5; 10 positions agree with TRBD2. Germline V gene lookup returns CDR1 PRHDT and CDR2 FYEKMQ (reference sequence). With V trimmed by 4 bases and J by 1 base, 6 bases remained unmatched. This CDR3 comprises 16 residues. The CDR3 reads CASSSEREGSQETQYF. Here the CDR3 DNA reads TGTGCCAGCAGCTCCGAGCGGGAGGGATCCCAAGAGACCCAGTACTTC. The full variable domain, with the rest looked up from reference TRBV13 and TRBJ2-5, is AAGVIQSPRHLIKEKRETATLKCYPIPRHDTVYWYQQGPGQDPQFLISFYEKMQSDKGSIPDRFSAQQFSDYHSELNMSSLELGDSALYFCASSSEREGSQETQYFGPGTRLLVL.

This chain connects TRBV27 to TRBJ1-2; maybe TRBD1 (6 bases). CDR1 is MNHEY and CDR2 is SMNVEV in the germline V gene (reference sequence). The V and J ends lost 6 bases and 8 bases respectively, with 10 bases between them. This CDR3 has 11 amino acids. CDR3 bases: TGTGCCAGCAGGTCAGGGGTCGGCTACACCTTC. This encodes CASRSGVGYTF.

The V gene is TRBV28, the J gene TRBJ2-2, with 9 bases that match TRBD1. The J segment lost 1 base and the V segment lost 5 bases, leaving 11 bases of the junction unmatched. The germline gives CDR1 MDHEN, CDR2 SYDVKM. This CDR3 is built from 18 residues. The CDR3: CASSPLATGQGNTGELFF. The CDR3 bases are TGTGCCAGCAGTCCTCTGGCGACGGGACAGGGGAACACCGGGGAGCTGTTTTTT.

This clone occurred once. The chain employs TRBV7-8 and TRBJ1-1; weak D call: TRBD1 (5 bases). Trimming stripped 2 bases from V and 0 bases from J, with 7 bases between. CDR1 and CDR2 (germline): SGHVS, FQNEAQ. The CDR3 has 14 residues. CDR3 DNA: TGTGCCAGCAGCTTAAAGGGGTTGAACACTGAAGCTTTCTTT. This gives the protein CASSLKGLNTEAFF.

This clone came up once. This chain links TRBV25-1 with TRBJ1-2; 7 bases are shared with TRBD1. V trimming: 1 base; J trimming: 6 bases; junction bases outside the gene matches: 8. CDR1 is MGHDK, CDR2 SYGVNS, per germline. The CDR3 loop spans 15 amino acids. CDR3 in DNA: TGTGCCAGCAGTGAATTTCCGACAGGGCTGGATGGCTACACCTTC. Translating it yields CASSEFPTGLDGYTF.

The chain links TRBV29-1 to TRBJ2-7, with D possibly matching TRBD1 (5 bases). V lost 4 bases and J lost 6, with 10 bases in between. CDR1 is SQVTM, CDR2 ANQGSEA, per germline. This CDR3 has 11 amino acids. CDR3 amino acids: CSVVVGVEQYF. The CDR3 DNA follows: TGCAGCGTTGTTGTAGGGGTCGAGCAGTACTTC.

This rearrangement joins TRBV5-1 to TRBJ1-1; D remains unclear. The CDR3 totals 12 residues. Trimming shortened V by 7 bases and J by 4 bases, and 11 bases separated the two germline ends. Looked up from germline, CDR1 is SGHRS and CDR2 is YFSETQ. For the CDR3, the DNA is TGCGCCAGCGGGCAGTGGGTCACTGAAGCTTTCTTT. This gives the protein CASGQWVTEAFF.

This chain uses TRBV14 with TRBJ1-1, with TRBD1 matching over 9 bases. The CDR3 runs to 16 residues. Trimming cost V 0 bases and J 6 bases; bases outside gene matches: 8. CDR1 SGHDN and CDR2 FVKESK come from the germline V gene. The CDR3 bases are TGTGCCAGCAGCCAAGATAGGCCACAGGGGGCGGCTGAAGCTTTCTTT. Translation: CASSQDRPQGAAEAFF.

The chain has TRBV2 and TRBJ2-7; 9 bases match TRBD2. There are 14 residues in the CDR3. V lost 7 bases, J lost 2 bases, and 6 bases stayed unmatched. Germline assignment: CDR1 SNHLY and CDR2 FYNNEI. For the CDR3, the DNA is TGTGCCAGCACCATCAGCGGGAGGCCCTACGAGCAGTACTTC. This codes for CASTISGRPYEQYF.

This chain connects TRBV6-5 to TRBJ2-7; TRBD2 matches at 9 bases. The CDR3 length is 16 residues. The V gene end was trimmed by 4 bases and the J gene end by 7 bases; junction bases not matched to a gene: 14. The germline V gene has CDR1 MNHEY and CDR2 SVGAGI. The CDR3 here is CASSSRWAGGPGEQYF. The CDR3 DNA reads as TGTGCCAGCAGTTCCCGGTGGGCGGGAGGGCCTGGAGAGCAGTACTTC.

This clone was seen a handful of times. This chain links TRBV14 with TRBJ2-5; a possible D gene is TRBD1 (6 bases). The CDR3 spans 16 residues. The V and J ends lost 4 bases and 2 bases respectively, with 17 bases between them. In germline, CDR1 is SGHDN, CDR2 FVKESK. CDR3 nucleotide sequence: TGTGCCAGCAGCCGAGGCCTGGGACAAAGACAAGAGACCCAGTACTTC. This gives the protein CASSRGLGQRQETQYF.

This chain uses TRBV29-1 with TRBJ2-5, with 9 bases identical to TRBD1. Trimming removed 7 bases from V and 4 bases from J; junction bases left unmatched: 7. The CDR3 runs 13 residues. Germline V gene sequence: CDR1 SQVTM, CDR2 ANQGSEA. The CDR3 is CSGGTGRLETQYF. DNA of the CDR3: TGCAGCGGAGGGACAGGGAGGTTAGAGACCCAGTACTTC.

V gene TRBV5-6 combines with J gene TRBJ2-7, with TRBD1 matching over 11 bases. V dropped 5 bases and J dropped 2; count of bases not matched to a gene: 3. Germline V gene sequence: CDR1 SGHDT, CDR2 YYEEEE. The CDR3 sequence is 14 residues long. CDR3 loop: CASSRGQGAYEQYF. The CDR3 nucleotides are TGTGCCAGCAGTAGGGGACAGGGGGCCTACGAGCAGTACTTC.

CDR3 loop: CASSLSGPNYEQYF. The CDR3 nucleotides are TGCGCCAGCAGCTTGTCAGGGCCCAACTACGAGCAGTACTTC. J is TRBJ2-7 and V is TRBV5-1, with D possibly being TRBD1 (5 bases). Trimming left V 1 base short and J 3 bases short, with 11 bases between. Per the germline V gene, CDR1 is SGHRS and CDR2 is YFSETQ. This CDR3 has 14 residues.

The CDR3 loop is CASRNDRGSTNEKLFF. The CDR3 DNA reads as TGCGCCAGCAGGAATGACAGGGGTTCAACTAATGAAAAACTGTTTTTT. The chain recombines TRBV5-1 with TRBJ1-4, with 8 bases identical to TRBD1. J gave up 0 bases and V 5 bases, and 6 bases lay outside the gene matches. This CDR3 spans 16 amino acids. The germline gives CDR1 SGHRS, CDR2 YFSETQ.

This CDR3 is CASSYGQGEKNQPQHF. The DNA of the CDR3 is TGTGCCAGCAGTTACGGGCAGGGGGAAAAAAATCAGCCCCAGCATTTT. The V call is TRBV6-5, the J call TRBJ1-5; 7 nucleotides match TRBD1. Germline V gene sequence: CDR1 MNHEY, CDR2 SVGAGI. The CDR3 totals 16 residues. Unmatched junction bases numbered 8, after V lost 2 bases and J lost 4 bases.

The CDR3 coding sequence is TGTGCCAGCAGCCCGGACAGGGACAATGAGCAGTTCTTC. Protein: CASSPDRDNEQFF. The V call is TRBV7-9, the J call TRBJ2-1; 8 nucleotides line up with TRBD1. V gave up 5 bases and J gave up 5 bases; unmatched junction bases: 2. The germline V gene has CDR1 SEHNR and CDR2 FQNEAQ (reference sequence). This CDR3 is built from 13 residues. Full variable domain (outside the CDR3, taken from reference TRBV7-9 and TRBJ2-1): DTGVSQNPRHKITKRGQNVTFRCDPISEHNRLYWYRQTLGQGPEFLTYFQNEAQLEKSRLLSDRFSAERPKGSFSTLEIQRTEQGDSAMYLCASSPDRDNEQFFGPGTRLTVL.

The rearrangement uses TRBV27 and TRBJ2-1; 8 bases are shared with TRBD2. There are 18 residues in the CDR3. The ends lost 5 bases at V and 1 base at J; junction bases unmatched: 13. Germline lookup yields CDR1 MNHEY and CDR2 SMNVEV (reference sequence). The CDR3 DNA is TGTGCCAGCAGTCCACTCCCCCCGGGACTAGGATCCTACAATGAGCAGTTCTTC. Translation gives CASSPLPPGLGSYNEQFF.

The chain uses TRBV4-2 and TRBJ1-5; TRBD1 matches 7 bases. The CDR3 has 15 amino acids. Trimming removed 1 base from V and 8 bases from J; junction bases left unmatched: 8. CDR1 is LGHNA, CDR2 YNFKEQ, per germline. The CDR3 bases are TGTGCCAGCAGCCAAGGGACGCCAGGGGGAAAGCCCCAGCATTTT. This encodes CASSQGTPGGKPQHF.

The gene calls are TRBV7-2 and TRBJ1-3, with D unresolved. This CDR3 is 16 amino acids long. In germline, CDR1 is SGHTA, CDR2 FQGNSA. V dropped 1 base and J dropped 1 base, with 11 bases sitting between them. CDR3 loop: CASSLVGRVSGNTIYF. The CDR3 DNA sequence: TGTGCCAGCAGCTTAGTGGGGAGGGTGTCTGGAAACACCATATATTTT.

J is TRBJ2-1 and V is TRBV15, with D hard to call. This CDR3 comprises 13 residues. CDR1 LNHNV and CDR2 YYDKDF come from the germline V gene (reference sequence). Deletions cut 8 bases from V and 6 bases from J, with 14 bases between. CDR3 region: CATGPRQGNEQFF. Here the CDR3 DNA reads TGTGCCACCGGCCCCAGGCAAGGCAATGAGCAGTTCTTC. Full variable domain (missing parts from reference TRBV15 and TRBJ2-1): DAMVIQNPRYQVTQFGKPVTLSCSQTLNHNVMYWYQQKSSQAPKLLFHYYDKDFNNEADTPDNFQSRRPNTSFCFLDIRSPGLGDTAMYLCATGPRQGNEQFFGPGTRLTVL.

This clone was found once. V usage is TRBV7-2 and J usage is TRBJ2-7, with D possibly matching TRBD2 (6 bases). The CDR3 spans 17 residues. Germline loops: CDR1 SGHTA, CDR2 FQGNSA. Trimming shortened V by 1 base and J by 3 bases, and 19 bases separated the two germline ends. CDR3 nucleotides: TGTGCCAGCAGCTTAGGGGGGAGGCAGTCAGAGGACTACGAGCAGTACTTC. Translated, it gives CASSLGGRQSEDYEQYF.

The rearrangement uses TRBV11-3 and TRBJ2-1, with unresolved D. Germline V gene data show CDR1 as SGHNT and CDR2 as YENEEA. Trimming left V 3 bases short and J 6 bases short, with 3 bases between. The CDR3 totals 11 residues. The CDR3 loop is CASSLSNEQFF. Written as DNA, the CDR3 is TGTGCCAGCAGCTTGAGCAATGAGCAGTTCTTC.

The V and J genes are TRBV6-5 and TRBJ2-7, with TRBD1 identical over 8 bases. Germline loops: CDR1 MNHEY, CDR2 SVGAGI. The CDR3 length is 15 residues. After removal of 4 bases from V and 2 bases from J, the junction contained 7 bases not matched to a gene. CDR3 nucleotide sequence: TGTGCCAGCAGTTTACGGACAGGGCTTACCTACGAGCAGTACTTC. Translated: CASSLRTGLTYEQYF.

The V and J genes are TRBV27 and TRBJ2-1; weak D call: TRBD2 (5 bases). This CDR3 region has 15 residues. V lost 5 bases and J 4 bases, leaving 15 bases between the germline ends. Germline CDR1 reads MNHEY; CDR2 reads SMNVEV (reference sequence). This CDR3 reads CASSATMGIYNEQFF. CDR3 in DNA: TGTGCCAGCAGTGCGACTATGGGGATATACAATGAGCAGTTCTTC.

The CDR3 loop reads CTSSPQGRTGIPSYEQYF. The CDR3 DNA follows: TGCACCAGCAGCCCCCAGGGCAGGACAGGGATACCTTCCTACGAGCAGTACTTC. The chain uses TRBV1 and TRBJ2-7; the D call of TRBD1 is as the table states it, not checked on the DNA. TRBV1 is marked as a pseudogene. The CDR3 spans 18 residues.

The chain employs TRBV4-2 and TRBJ1-4; no firm D call. The germline V gene has CDR1 LGHNA and CDR2 YNFKEQ. There are 18 residues in the CDR3. V lost 0 bases and J lost 5, with 19 bases in between. This CDR3 reads CASSQEDAFPGDNEKLFF. The DNA for the CDR3 is TGTGCCAGCAGCCAAGAAGATGCATTCCCGGGAGACAATGAAAAACTGTTTTTT.

The chain employs TRBV10-3 and TRBJ1-5; perhaps TRBD1 as D (6 bases). Germline V gene lookup returns CDR1 ENHRY and CDR2 SYGVKD. V shed 0 bases and J shed 5 bases, with 20 bases lying between them. This CDR3 has 18 residues. The CDR3 region is CAISESARSMPGDQPQHF. CDR3 in DNA: TGTGCCATCAGTGAGTCGGCCAGGTCCATGCCAGGGGATCAGCCCCAGCATTTT.